The 2 T cell receptor beta chains listed next were all sequenced from one sample in a study of CD4 T cells in relation to SARS-CoV-2 and coronaviruses. Measured with immunoSEQ multiplex PCR; TCRdb has only the in-frame clones, and not every one. The sample holds about 29,000 clones, about 76% seen once. Before the COVID-19 pandemic, during about 2010-2018, CD4+ T cells were taken from unexposed donors. After approximately ten days of culture, CD4+ T cells were isolated. No antigen has been assigned to these receptors. The sequenced sample was CD4+ T cells from PBMCs, cultured in vitro. Every receptor here comes from a human donor in good health.

J is TRBJ2-2 and V is TRBV3-1 (or the pseudogene TRBV3-2); 8 bases are a match to TRBD2. The germline V gene encodes CDR1 LGHDT and CDR2 YNNKEL (reference sequence). Trimming cost V 1 base and J 2 bases; bases outside gene matches: 3. There are 16 residues in the CDR3. CDR3 loop: CASSQGTSRNTGELFF. The CDR3 nucleotides are TGTGCCAGCAGCCAAGGGACTAGCAGAAACACCGGGGAGCTGTTTTTT.

The rearrangement links TRBV4-1 to TRBJ2-5, with TRBD1 matching over 7 bases. From germline, CDR1 is MGHRA and CDR2 YSYEKL. Trimming cost V 1 base and J 3 bases; bases outside gene matches: 8. The CDR3 has 16 amino acids. The CDR3 region is CASSQGQGRIKETQYF. CDR3 DNA: TGCGCCAGCAGCCAAGGACAGGGTCGTATCAAAGAGACCCAGTACTTC.